This T cell receptor beta chain derives from a study of blood T cell repertoires in COVID-19. Original data processing: Quantification of nucleated cells was approximated via reference gene primer amplification. Data came from immunoSEQ multiplex PCR; TCRdb stores just in-frame clones and leaves some out. That table furnishes V, J and clone size, whereas the DNA furnished D and trimming. The table shows almost 250,000 clones, with more than 75% occurring only once. Followed longitudinally, the Seattle patients had been enrolled during active infection. Sequencing was done on a sample of peripheral blood. This clonotype originated in a woman aged 80 or over with COVID-19, enrolled during active disease.

CDR3 sequence: CASSYSEGNQPQHF. DNA of the CDR3: TGTGCCAGCAGTTACTCCGAGGGCAATCAGCCCCAGCATTTT. The chain employs TRBV6-6 and TRBJ1-5; D is unresolved. Germline loops: CDR1 MNHNY, CDR2 SVGAGI (reference sequence). This CDR3 is built from 14 residues. V was cut by 0 bases and J by 2 bases, with 5 bases left in between.